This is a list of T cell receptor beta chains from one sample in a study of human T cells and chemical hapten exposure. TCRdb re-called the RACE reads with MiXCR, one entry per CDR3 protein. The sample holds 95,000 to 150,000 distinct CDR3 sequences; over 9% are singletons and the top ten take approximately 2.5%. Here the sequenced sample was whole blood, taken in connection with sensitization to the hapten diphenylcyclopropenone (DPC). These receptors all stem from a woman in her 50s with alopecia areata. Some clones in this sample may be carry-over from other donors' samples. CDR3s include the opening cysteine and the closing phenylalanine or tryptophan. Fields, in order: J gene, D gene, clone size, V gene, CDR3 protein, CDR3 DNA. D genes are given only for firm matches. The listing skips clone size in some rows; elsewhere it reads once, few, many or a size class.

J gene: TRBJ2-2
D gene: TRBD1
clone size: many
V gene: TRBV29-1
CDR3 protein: CSVGTGAGELFF
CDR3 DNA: TGCAGCGTTGGGACAGGGGCCGGGGAGCTGTTTTTT

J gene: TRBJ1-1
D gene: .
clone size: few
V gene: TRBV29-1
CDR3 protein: CSVTRQKNTEAFF
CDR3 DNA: TGCAGCGTCACGAGACAGAAAAACACTGAAGCTTTCTTT

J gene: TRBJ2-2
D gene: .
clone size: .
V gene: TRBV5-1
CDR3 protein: CASSLAITGELFF
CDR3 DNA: TGCGCCAGCAGCTTAGCGATTACCGGGGAGCTGTTTTTT

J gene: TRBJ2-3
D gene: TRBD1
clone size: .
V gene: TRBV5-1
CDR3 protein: CASSQVPGQGTDTQYF
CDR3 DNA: TGCGCCAGCAGCCAAGTACCGGGACAGGGGACAGATACGCAGTATTTT

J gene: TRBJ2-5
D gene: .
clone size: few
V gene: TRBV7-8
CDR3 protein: CASSSGPLGETQYF
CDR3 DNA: TGTGCCAGCAGCTCGGGCCCCCTGGGAGAGACCCAGTACTTC

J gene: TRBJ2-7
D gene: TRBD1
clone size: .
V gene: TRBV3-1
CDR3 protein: CASSRSGTGGRPYEQYF
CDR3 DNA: TGTGCCAGCAGCCGGTCCGGGACAGGGGGCCGACCCTACGAGCAGTACTTC

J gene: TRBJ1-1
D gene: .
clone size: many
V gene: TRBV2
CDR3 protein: CAVQGGGYTEAFF
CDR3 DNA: TGTGCCGTACAGGGCGGAGGCTACACTGAAGCTTTCTTT

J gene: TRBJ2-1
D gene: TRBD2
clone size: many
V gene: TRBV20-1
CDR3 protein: CSAPPTSQLYNEQFF
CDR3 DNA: TGCAGTGCTCCTCCGACTAGCCAGCTCTACAATGAGCAGTTCTTC

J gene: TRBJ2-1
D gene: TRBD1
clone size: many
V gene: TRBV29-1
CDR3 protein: CSVSPGQGENEQFF
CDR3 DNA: TGCAGCGTTTCCCCGGGACAGGGGGAGAATGAGCAGTTCTTC

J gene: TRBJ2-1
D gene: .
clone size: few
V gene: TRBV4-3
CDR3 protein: CASSEQPNEQFF
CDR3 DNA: TGCGCCAGCAGCGAACAGCCCAATGAGCAGTTCTTC

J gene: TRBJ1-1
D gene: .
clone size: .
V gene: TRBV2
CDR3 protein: CASRPNNRVLVTEAFF
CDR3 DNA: TGTGCCAGCAGACCCAATAACAGGGTGTTGGTCACTGAAGCTTTCTTT

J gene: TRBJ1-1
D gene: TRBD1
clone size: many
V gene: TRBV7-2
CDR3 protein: CASSLKGTGTEAFF
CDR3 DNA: TGTGCCAGCAGCTTAAAGGGGACAGGGACCGAAGCTTTCTTT

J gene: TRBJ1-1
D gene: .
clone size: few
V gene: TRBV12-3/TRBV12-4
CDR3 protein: CASSLNPPNTEAFF
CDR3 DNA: TGTGCCAGCAGTTTAAACCCCCCGAACACTGAAGCTTTCTTT

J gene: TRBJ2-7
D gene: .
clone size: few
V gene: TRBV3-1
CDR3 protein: CASSQLNEQYF
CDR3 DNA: TGTGCCAGCAGCCAACTTAACGAGCAGTACTTC

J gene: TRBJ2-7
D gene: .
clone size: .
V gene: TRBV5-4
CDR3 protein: CASSGRGGTFYEQYF
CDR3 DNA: TGTGCCAGCAGCGGGCGGGGCGGGACTTTTTACGAGCAGTACTTC

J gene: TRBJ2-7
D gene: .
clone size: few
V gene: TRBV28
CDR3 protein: CASRVTGFSYEQYF
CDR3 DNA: TGTGCCAGCCGTGTTACAGGTTTCTCCTACGAGCAGTACTTC

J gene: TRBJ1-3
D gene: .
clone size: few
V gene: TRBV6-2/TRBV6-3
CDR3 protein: CASRQGSGNTIYF
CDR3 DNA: TGTGCCAGCAGACAAGGGTCCGGAAACACCATATATTTT

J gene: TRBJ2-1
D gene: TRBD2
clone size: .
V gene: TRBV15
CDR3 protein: CATSRRLAAYNEQFF
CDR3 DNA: TGTGCCACCAGCAGAAGGCTAGCGGCCTACAATGAGCAGTTCTTC

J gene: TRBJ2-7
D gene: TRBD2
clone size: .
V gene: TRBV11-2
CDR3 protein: CASSLPGTSGSTYEQYF
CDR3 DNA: TGTGCCAGCAGCTTACCCGGGACTAGCGGTTCCACCTACGAGCAGTACTTC

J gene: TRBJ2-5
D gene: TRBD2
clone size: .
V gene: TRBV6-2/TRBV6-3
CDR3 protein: CASSYGLAGRETQYF
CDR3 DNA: TGTGCCAGCAGTTATGGACTAGCGGGAAGAGAGACCCAGTACTTC

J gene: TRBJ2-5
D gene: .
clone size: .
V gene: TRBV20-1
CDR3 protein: CSARPGYQETQYF
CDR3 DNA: TGCAGTGCTAGACCCGGGTACCAAGAGACCCAGTACTTC

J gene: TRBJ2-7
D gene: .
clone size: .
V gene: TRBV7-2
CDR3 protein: CASSWDEVSYEQYF
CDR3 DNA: TGTGCCAGCAGCTGGGACGAGGTCTCCTACGAGCAGTACTTC

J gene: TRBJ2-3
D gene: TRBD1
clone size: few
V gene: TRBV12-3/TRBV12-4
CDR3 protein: CASSLLGTAESTDTQYF
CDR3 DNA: TGTGCCAGCAGTTTATTGGGGACAGCAGAAAGCACAGATACGCAGTATTTT

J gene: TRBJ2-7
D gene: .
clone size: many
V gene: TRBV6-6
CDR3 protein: CASITGEAGEQYF
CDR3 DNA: TGTGCCAGCATTACGGGAGAGGCAGGCGAGCAGTACTTC

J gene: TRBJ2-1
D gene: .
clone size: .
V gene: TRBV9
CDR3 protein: CASSVAAYNEQFF
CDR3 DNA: TGTGCCAGCAGCGTAGCGGCCTACAATGAGCAGTTCTTC

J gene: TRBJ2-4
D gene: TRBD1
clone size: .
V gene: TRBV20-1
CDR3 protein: CSARDRDRVYRDIQYF
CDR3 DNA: TGCAGTGCTAGAGATCGGGACAGGGTTTATAGAGACATTCAGTACTTC